This T cell receptor beta chain comes out of a study of blood T cells in healthy people across ages. Findings of the study overall: Diversity estimates drawn from one million T cells were deemed underestimates.

Russia was home to the donors, healthy Caucasian individuals aged roughly 6 to 100. Trimming left V 3 bases short and J 2 bases short, with 9 bases between. The germline gives CDR1 DFQATT, CDR2 SNEGSKA (reference sequence). This CDR3 has 13 amino acids. There are a few counts of this clonotype. Its target is unknown. Using a J-beta primer mix together with a sample-barcoded 5' primer, a second PCR was run for about 7 to 12 cycles. All cDNA molecules were each tagged by a template-switch adaptor with 12 random nucleotides. One entry per CDR3 protein, called by TCRdb with MiXCR from the 5' RACE reads. Of some 1.7 million distinct CDR3 sequences in the sample, 28% are singletons; the top ten hold approximately 7.7%.

The TCR comes from a woman in her 30s in good health. The rearrangement uses TRBV20-1 and TRBJ2-3; no firm D call. The sample consisted of blood. CDR3 in amino acids: CSASRQTTDTQYF. The CDR3 bases are TGCAGTGCTAGCCGGCAGACCACAGATACGCAGTATTTT.